The sequence of this TCR beta chain was determined in a study of cytomegalovirus exposure and HLA in healthy donors. Study-level points and caveats: Among the most significant clusters, several appeared linked to common viral pathogens in a later analysis. TRBV6-2, TRBV6-3 and other indistinguishable V segments were excluded.

In the PCR, 60 Vbeta and 13 Jbeta primers were used. Sequencing used immunoSEQ multiplex PCR; TCRdb keeps in-frame clones, though not all of them. The sample lists about 150,000 clones, 70% to 80% seen once, with roughly 4% in the top ten. Worth noting for this clone: Antigen: not known.

The donors gave bone marrow, and they were healthy. CMV serostatus was not recorded for this donor. V shed 2 bases and J shed 2 bases, with 12 bases lying between them. The CDR3 is made up of 15 amino acids. Germline CDR1 is MNHNS and CDR2 is SASEGT. Sequencing was done on a sample of PBMCs. This chain uses TRBV6-1 with TRBJ1-1, with D perhaps matching TRBD1 (5 bases). The TCR was taken from a human donor in good health. Here the CDR3 DNA reads TGTGCCAGCAGTGAAAAGGGACTGCCCAACACTGAAGCTTTCTTT. Translating gives CASSEKGLPNTEAFF.